This is a list of T cell receptor beta chains from one sample in a study of cytomegalovirus exposure and HLA in healthy donors. The table came from immunoSEQ multiplex PCR; TCRdb's copy has only in-frame clones and leaves some out. The clone table shows roughly 50,000 clones, with the ten largest holding about 2.5%. Material: PBMCs. These TCRs come from a female donor in good health and CMV-seronegative. Each CDR3 is given with its conserved first and last residue. The D gene is left open where the match is weak.

D | J | V | CDR3 | DNA
. | TRBJ1-1 | TRBV11-2 | CASISWEGVRAFF | TGTGCCAGCATTTCTTGGGAGGGAGTAAGAGCTTTCTTT
TRBD2 | TRBJ2-2 | TRBV27 | CASSPTSGKSLTTGELFF | TGTGCCAGCAGTCCGACTAGCGGGAAATCTCTCACCACCGGGGAGCTGTTTTTT
. | TRBJ1-1 | TRBV4-2 | CASSQENREGSEAFF | TGTGCCAGCAGCCAAGAGAACAGGGAGGGGTCTGAAGCTTTCTTT
TRBD2 | TRBJ2-7 | TRBV11-2 | CASSLGGTSGYEQYF | TGTGCCAGCAGCTTAGGGGGGACTAGCGGGTACGAGCAGTACTTC
TRBD1 | TRBJ2-7 | TRBV7-8 | CASSPPGQGYEQYF | TGTGCCAGCAGCCCTCCGGGACAGGGCTACGAGCAGTACTTC
TRBD2 | TRBJ2-1 | TRBV29-1 | CSAPSGGAPNEQFF | TGCAGCGCACCTAGCGGGGGGGCTCCCAATGAGCAGTTCTTC
. | TRBJ1-5 | TRBV27 | CASGPRYRDSNQPQHF | TGTGCCAGCGGACCAAGATACAGGGATAGCAATCAGCCCCAGCATTTT
TRBD1 | TRBJ2-1 | TRBV28 | CASRGTGDHSGEQFF | TGTGCCAGCCGTGGGACAGGGGATCATTCGGGGGAGCAGTTCTTC
. | TRBJ1-3 | TRBV19 | CASSGGFSGNTIYF | TGTGCCAGTAGTGGGGGGTTCTCTGGAAACACCATATATTTT
. | TRBJ1-2 | TRBV29-1 | CSVERQGYYGYTF | TGCAGCGTTGAGAGGCAGGGGTACTATGGCTACACCTTC
. | TRBJ2-1 | TRBV18 | CASSPKLNNEQFF | TGTGCCAGCTCACCAAAACTCAACAATGAGCAGTTCTTC
. | TRBJ1-4 | TRBV4-2 | CASSLEGGTNEKLFF | TGTGCCAGCAGCCTAGAAGGAGGGACTAATGAAAAACTGTTTTTT
. | TRBJ1-1 | TRBV19 | CASSIPRGSGEAFF | TGTGCCAGTAGTATCCCTCGCGGGTCGGGAGAAGCTTTCTTT
TRBD2 | TRBJ2-1 | TRBV29-1 | CSVDPSGSGNEQFF | TGCAGCGTTGACCCCAGCGGGAGTGGCAATGAGCAGTTCTTC
TRBD2 | TRBJ2-7 | TRBV5-1 | CASSFSTSGIGDEQYF | TGCGCCAGCAGCTTTTCGACTAGCGGGATTGGGGACGAGCAGTACTTC
. | TRBJ1-5 | TRBV30 | CAWNRVSNQPQHF | TGTGCCTGGAATCGAGTAAGCAATCAGCCCCAGCATTTT